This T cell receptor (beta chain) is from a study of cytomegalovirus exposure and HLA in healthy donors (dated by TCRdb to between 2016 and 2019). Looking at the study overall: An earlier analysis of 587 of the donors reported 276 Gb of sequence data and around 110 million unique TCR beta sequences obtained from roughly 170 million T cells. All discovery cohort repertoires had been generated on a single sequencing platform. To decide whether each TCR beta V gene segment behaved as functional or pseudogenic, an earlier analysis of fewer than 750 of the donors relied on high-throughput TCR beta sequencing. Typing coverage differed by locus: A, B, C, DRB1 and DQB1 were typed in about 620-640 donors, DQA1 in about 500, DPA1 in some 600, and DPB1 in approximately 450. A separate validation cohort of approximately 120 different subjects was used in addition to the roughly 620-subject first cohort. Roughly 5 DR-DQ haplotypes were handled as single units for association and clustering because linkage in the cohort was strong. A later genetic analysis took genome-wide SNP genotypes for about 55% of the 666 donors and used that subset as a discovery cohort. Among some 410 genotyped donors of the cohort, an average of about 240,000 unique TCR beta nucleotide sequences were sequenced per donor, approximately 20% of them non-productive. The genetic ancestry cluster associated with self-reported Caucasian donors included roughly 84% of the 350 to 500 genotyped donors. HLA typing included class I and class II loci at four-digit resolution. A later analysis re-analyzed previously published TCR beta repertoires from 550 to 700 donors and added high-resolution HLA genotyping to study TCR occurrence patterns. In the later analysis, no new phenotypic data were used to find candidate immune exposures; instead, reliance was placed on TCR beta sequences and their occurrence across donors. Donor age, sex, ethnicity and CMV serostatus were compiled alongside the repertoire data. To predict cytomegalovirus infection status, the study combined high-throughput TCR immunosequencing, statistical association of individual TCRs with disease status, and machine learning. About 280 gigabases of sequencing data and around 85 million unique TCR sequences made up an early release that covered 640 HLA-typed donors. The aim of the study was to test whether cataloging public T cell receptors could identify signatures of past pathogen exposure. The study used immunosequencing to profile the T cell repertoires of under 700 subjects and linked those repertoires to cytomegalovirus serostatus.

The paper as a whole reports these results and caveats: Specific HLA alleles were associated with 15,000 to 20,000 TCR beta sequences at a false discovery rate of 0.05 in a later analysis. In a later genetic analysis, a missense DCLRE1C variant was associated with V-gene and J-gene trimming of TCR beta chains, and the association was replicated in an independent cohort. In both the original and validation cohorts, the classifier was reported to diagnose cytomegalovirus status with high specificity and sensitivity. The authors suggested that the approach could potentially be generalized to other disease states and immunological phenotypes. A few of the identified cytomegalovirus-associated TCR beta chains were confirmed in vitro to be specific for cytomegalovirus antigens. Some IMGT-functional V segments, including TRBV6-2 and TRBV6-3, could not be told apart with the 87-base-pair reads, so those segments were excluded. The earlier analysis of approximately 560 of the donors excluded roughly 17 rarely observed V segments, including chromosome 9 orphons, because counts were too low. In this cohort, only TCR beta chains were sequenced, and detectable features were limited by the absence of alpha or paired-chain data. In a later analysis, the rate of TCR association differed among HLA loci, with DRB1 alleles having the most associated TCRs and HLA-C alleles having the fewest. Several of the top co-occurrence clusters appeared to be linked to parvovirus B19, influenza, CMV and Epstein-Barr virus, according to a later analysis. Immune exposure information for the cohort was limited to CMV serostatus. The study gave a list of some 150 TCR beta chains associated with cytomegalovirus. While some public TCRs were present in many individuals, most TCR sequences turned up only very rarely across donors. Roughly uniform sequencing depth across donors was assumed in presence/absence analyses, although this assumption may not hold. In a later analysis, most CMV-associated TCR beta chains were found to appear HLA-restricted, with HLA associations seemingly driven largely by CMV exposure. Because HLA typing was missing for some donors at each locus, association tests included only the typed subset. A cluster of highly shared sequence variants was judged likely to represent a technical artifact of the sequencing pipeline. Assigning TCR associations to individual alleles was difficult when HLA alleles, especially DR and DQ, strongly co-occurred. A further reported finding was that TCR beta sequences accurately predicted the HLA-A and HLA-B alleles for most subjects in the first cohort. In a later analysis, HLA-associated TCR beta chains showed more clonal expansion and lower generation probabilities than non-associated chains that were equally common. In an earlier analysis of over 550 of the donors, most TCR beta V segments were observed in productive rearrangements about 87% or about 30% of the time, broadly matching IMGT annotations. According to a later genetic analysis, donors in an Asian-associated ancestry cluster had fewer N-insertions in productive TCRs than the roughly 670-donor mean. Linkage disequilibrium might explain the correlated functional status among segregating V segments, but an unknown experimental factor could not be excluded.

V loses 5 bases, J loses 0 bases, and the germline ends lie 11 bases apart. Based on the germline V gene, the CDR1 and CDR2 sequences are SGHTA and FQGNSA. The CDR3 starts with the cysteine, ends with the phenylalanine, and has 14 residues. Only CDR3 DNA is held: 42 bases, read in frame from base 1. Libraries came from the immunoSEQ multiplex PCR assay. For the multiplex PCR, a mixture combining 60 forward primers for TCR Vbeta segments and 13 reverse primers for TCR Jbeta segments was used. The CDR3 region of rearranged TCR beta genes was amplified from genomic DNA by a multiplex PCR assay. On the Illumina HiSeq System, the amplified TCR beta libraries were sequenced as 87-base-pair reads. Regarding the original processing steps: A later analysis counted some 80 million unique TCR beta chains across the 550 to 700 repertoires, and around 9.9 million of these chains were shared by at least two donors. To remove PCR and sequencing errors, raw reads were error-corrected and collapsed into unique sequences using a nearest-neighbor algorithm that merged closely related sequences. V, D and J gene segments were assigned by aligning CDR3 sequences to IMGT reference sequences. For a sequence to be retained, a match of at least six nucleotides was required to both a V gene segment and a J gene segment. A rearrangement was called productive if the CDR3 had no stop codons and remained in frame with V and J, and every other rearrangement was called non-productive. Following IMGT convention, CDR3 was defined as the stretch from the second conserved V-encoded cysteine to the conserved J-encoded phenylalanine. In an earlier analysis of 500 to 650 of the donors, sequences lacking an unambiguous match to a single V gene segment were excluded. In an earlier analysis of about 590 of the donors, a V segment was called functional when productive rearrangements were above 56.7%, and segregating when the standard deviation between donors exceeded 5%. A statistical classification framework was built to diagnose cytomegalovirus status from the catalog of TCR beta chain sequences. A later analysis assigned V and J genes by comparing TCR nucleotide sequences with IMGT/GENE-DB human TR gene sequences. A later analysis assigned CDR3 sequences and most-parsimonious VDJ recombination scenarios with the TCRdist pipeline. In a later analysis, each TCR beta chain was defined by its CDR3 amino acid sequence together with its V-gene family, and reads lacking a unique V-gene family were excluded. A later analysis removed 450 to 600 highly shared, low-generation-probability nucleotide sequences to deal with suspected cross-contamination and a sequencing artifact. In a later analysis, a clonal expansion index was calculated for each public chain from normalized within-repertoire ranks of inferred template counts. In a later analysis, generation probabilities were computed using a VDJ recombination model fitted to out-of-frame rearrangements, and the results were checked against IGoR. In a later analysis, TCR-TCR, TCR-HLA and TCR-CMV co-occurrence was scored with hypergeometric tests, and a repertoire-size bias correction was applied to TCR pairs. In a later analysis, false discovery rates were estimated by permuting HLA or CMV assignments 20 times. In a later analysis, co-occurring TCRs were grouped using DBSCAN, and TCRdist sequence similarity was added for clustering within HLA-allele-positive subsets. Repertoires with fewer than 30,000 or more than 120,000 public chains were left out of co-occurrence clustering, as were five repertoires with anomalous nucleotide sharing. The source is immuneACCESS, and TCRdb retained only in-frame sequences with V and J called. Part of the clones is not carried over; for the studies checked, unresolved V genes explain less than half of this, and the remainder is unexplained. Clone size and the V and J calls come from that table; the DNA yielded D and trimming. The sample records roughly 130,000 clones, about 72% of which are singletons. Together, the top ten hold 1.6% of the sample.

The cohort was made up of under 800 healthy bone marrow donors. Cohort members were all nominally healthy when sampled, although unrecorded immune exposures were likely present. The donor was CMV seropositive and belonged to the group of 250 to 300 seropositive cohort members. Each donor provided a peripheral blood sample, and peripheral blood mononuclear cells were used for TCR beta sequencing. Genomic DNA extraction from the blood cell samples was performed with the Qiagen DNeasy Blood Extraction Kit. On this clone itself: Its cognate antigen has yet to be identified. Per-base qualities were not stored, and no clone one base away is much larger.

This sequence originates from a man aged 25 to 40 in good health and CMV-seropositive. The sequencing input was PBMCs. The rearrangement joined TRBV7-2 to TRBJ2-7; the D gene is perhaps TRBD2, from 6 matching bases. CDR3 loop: CASSRDWASYEQYF. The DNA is TGTGCCAGCAGCCGGGACTGGGCCTCCTACGAGCAGTACTTC.